This T cell receptor (beta chain) was retrieved from a study of CD8 T cells in ankylosing spondylitis (dated by TCRdb to 2016 to 2017). General notes on the study: T cell receptor beta repertoires were profiled in healthy donors and ankylosing spondylitis patients so that disease-linked TCR variants could be found. The full study cohort comprised 20 to 30 ankylosing spondylitis patients and 85 to 120 healthy donors. Peripheral blood was sampled, and synovial fluid was additionally collected from ankylosing spondylitis patients.

The sample was run on an Illumina HiSeq 2500. TCR beta libraries were prepared by quantitative 5'-RACE with molecular barcodes. As for the original processing: A new computational method, built on a probabilistic model of VDJ rearrangement, was used to identify disease-linked TCR variants. TCRdb cleaned the public reads at Q25 with fastp, built clones with MiXCR and kept in-frame beta chains. Identical CDR3 proteins give one entry, which carries the most common genes and DNA. The V and J calls here are based on TCRdb, not the publication. The table for this sample lists 500,000 or so distinct CDR3 sequences; 5.3% of them were counted only once. Of the sample, under 4.5% is held by the ten largest clones. The study at large found these results: The disease-linked clones showed a CD8+ phenotype and occurred at relatively low frequencies in peripheral blood. The disease-linked clones were reported to be significantly enriched in matched synovial fluid samples from ankylosing spondylitis patients. Some motif variants had previously been reported in the synovial fluid and blood of reactive arthritis patients, which suggests shared mechanisms of disease initiation. Blood from ankylosing spondylitis patients appeared to be characterized by a TCR beta motif made up of several highly homologous amino acid variants.

This clonotype was detected ten times or more. What antigen it recognizes has not been identified. The input lacks base qualities; no much larger clone sits a single base away. This clonotype originated in a male donor with ankylosing spondylitis. Sequencing was carried out using blood, either unsorted or a sorted T cell fraction (not recorded which).

CDR3 protein: CASSLLDRSWDTQYF. The DNA sequence is given as TGTGCCAGCAGTTTACTGGACAGGAGTTGGGATACGCAGTATTTT. This receptor chain uses TRBV28 and TRBJ2-3; TRBD1 aligns with 7 central bases. Ends trimmed: V by 2 bases, J by 6 bases; bases unmatched to a gene: 8. The CDR3 spans 15 residues, from the cysteine through the phenylalanine. The kept DNA is CDR3 alone, 45 bases in frame from the first base. CDR1 MDHEN and CDR2 SYDVKM were looked up in the germline V gene. With all but the CDR3 taken from the reference TRBV28 and TRBJ2-3 genes, the full variable domain is: DVKVTQSSRYLVKRTGEKVFLECVQDMDHENMFWYRQDPGLGLRLIYFSYDVKMKEKGDIPEGYSVSREKKERFSLILESASTNQTSMYLCASSLLDRSWDTQYFGPGTRLTVL.